The rows below give T cell receptor beta chains drawn from one sample of a study of blood T cell repertoires in COVID-19. TCRdb's copy holds only in-frame clones and misses some; the assay was immunoSEQ multiplex PCR. The sample includes approximately 60,000 clones, about 88% of them seen just once. Sequencing input: peripheral blood. The receptors were sampled from an older man with active COVID-19. The CDR3 runs from the conserved cysteine through the conserved F or W. D genes are given only for firm matches. The size field is filled for only some rows; it gives once, few, many or a size class.

abundance: .
v_gene: TRBV7-2
d_gene: TRBD1
j_gene: TRBJ1-2
CDR3aa: CASSRPGQGPGYTF
CDR3nt: TGTGCCAGCAGCCGTCCGGGACAGGGGCCGGGCTACACCTTC

abundance: .
v_gene: TRBV5-6
d_gene: .
j_gene: TRBJ2-1
CDR3aa: CASSLWPAARTNNEQFF
CDR3nt: TGTGCCAGCAGCTTGTGGCCGGCCGCGAGGACTAACAATGAGCAGTTCTTC

abundance: .
v_gene: TRBV5-5
d_gene: .
j_gene: TRBJ1-3
CDR3aa: CASGVLQGSGNTIYF
CDR3nt: TGTGCCAGCGGTGTCTTACAGGGCTCTGGAAACACCATATATTTT

abundance: .
v_gene: TRBV11-3
d_gene: TRBD2
j_gene: TRBJ2-6
CDR3aa: CASSPYGLAKSSGANVLTF
CDR3nt: TGTGCCAGCAGCCCGTACGGACTAGCGAAAAGCTCTGGGGCCAACGTCCTGACTTTC

abundance: .
v_gene: TRBV7-7
d_gene: TRBD2
j_gene: TRBJ2-5
CDR3aa: CASSLSSGAVQETQYF
CDR3nt: TGTGCCAGCAGCTTGTCTAGCGGAGCCGTCCAAGAGACCCAGTACTTC

abundance: .
v_gene: TRBV28
d_gene: TRBD2
j_gene: TRBJ2-1
CDR3aa: CASSGGTSGNEQFF
CDR3nt: TGTGCCAGCAGTGGGGGGACTAGCGGCAATGAGCAGTTCTTC

abundance: .
v_gene: TRBV20-1
d_gene: .
j_gene: TRBJ1-5
CDR3aa: CSASHTMSNQPQHF
CDR3nt: TGCAGTGCTAGTCACACGATGAGCAATCAGCCCCAGCATTTT

abundance: .
v_gene: TRBV5-4
d_gene: TRBD2
j_gene: TRBJ2-7
CDR3aa: CASSFAGGYYEQYF
CDR3nt: TGTGCCAGCAGCTTCGCGGGAGGATACTACGAGCAGTACTTC

abundance: .
v_gene: TRBV5-8
d_gene: TRBD1
j_gene: TRBJ2-2
CDR3aa: CASSLYSGGIDTGELFF
CDR3nt: TGTGCCAGCAGCTTGTATTCAGGGGGTATAGACACCGGGGAGCTGTTTTTT

abundance: .
v_gene: TRBV7-8
d_gene: TRBD1
j_gene: TRBJ1-4
CDR3aa: CASSTVPGQGATNEKLFF
CDR3nt: TGTGCCAGCAGCACAGTCCCGGGACAGGGGGCAACTAATGAAAAACTGTTTTTT

abundance: .
v_gene: TRBV28
d_gene: .
j_gene: TRBJ1-2
CDR3aa: CASSPLGSYGYTF
CDR3nt: TGTGCCAGCAGTCCTCTCGGGTCCTATGGCTACACCTTC

abundance: .
v_gene: TRBV9
d_gene: .
j_gene: TRBJ2-5
CDR3aa: CASSPRDNSGETQYF
CDR3nt: TGTGCCAGCAGCCCCCGGGACAACTCAGGAGAGACCCAGTACTTC

abundance: few
v_gene: TRBV27
d_gene: TRBD2
j_gene: TRBJ2-7
CDR3aa: CASRDYSSEQYF
CDR3nt: TGTGCCAGCCGGGACTACTCTTCCGAGCAGTACTTC

abundance: .
v_gene: TRBV7-9
d_gene: TRBD1
j_gene: TRBJ1-5
CDR3aa: CASSLESTGGKSNQPQHF
CDR3nt: TGTGCCAGCAGCTTGGAATCGACAGGGGGCAAAAGCAATCAGCCCCAGCATTTT

abundance: .
v_gene: TRBV3-1/TRBV3-2
d_gene: TRBD2
j_gene: TRBJ2-3
CDR3aa: CASSRGLAGWGPDTQYF
CDR3nt: TGTGCCAGCAGCCGCGGACTAGCGGGATGGGGCCCAGATACGCAGTATTTT

abundance: .
v_gene: TRBV5-6
d_gene: .
j_gene: TRBJ2-1
CDR3aa: CASSGRSGSPYNEQFF
CDR3nt: TGTGCCAGCAGCGGGCGGTCGGGGTCTCCCTACAATGAGCAGTTCTTC

abundance: .
v_gene: TRBV7-9
d_gene: .
j_gene: TRBJ1-2
CDR3aa: CASSLMAGNYGYTF
CDR3nt: TGTGCCAGCAGCTTAATGGCAGGGAACTATGGCTACACCTTC

abundance: many
v_gene: TRBV7-2
d_gene: .
j_gene: TRBJ1-4
CDR3aa: CASSPGGRVTEKLFF
CDR3nt: TGTGCCAGCAGCCCCGGGGGGCGGGTTACTGAAAAACTGTTTTTT

abundance: .
v_gene: TRBV7-7
d_gene: TRBD1
j_gene: TRBJ2-2
CDR3aa: CASSLWTGPRSELFF
CDR3nt: TGTGCTAGCAGCCTATGGACAGGGCCTCGGTCGGAGCTGTTTTTT

abundance: once
v_gene: TRBV6-1
d_gene: .
j_gene: TRBJ2-3
CDR3aa: CASSENRLNTDTQYF
CDR3nt: TGTGCCAGCAGTGAAAATCGACTGAACACAGATACGCAGTATTTT

abundance: few
v_gene: TRBV29-1
d_gene: TRBD1
j_gene: TRBJ2-5
CDR3aa: CSVEGRDRAQETQYF
CDR3nt: TGCAGCGTTGAAGGCAGGGACAGGGCCCAAGAGACCCAGTACTTC

abundance: .
v_gene: TRBV4-3
d_gene: .
j_gene: TRBJ2-7
CDR3aa: CASSQVASASSYEQYF
CDR3nt: TGCGCCAGCAGCCAAGTCGCTAGCGCAAGCTCCTACGAGCAGTACTTC

abundance: .
v_gene: TRBV28
d_gene: TRBD1
j_gene: TRBJ2-3
CDR3aa: CASSFTRGGRAHTQYF
CDR3nt: TGTGCCAGCAGTTTCACCAGAGGGGGCCGCGCACATACGCAGTATTTT

abundance: .
v_gene: TRBV2
d_gene: TRBD2
j_gene: TRBJ2-3
CDR3aa: CAILAGVLRTDTQYF
CDR3nt: TGTGCCATACTAGCGGGAGTTTTACGCACAGATACGCAGTATTTT

abundance: .
v_gene: TRBV1
d_gene: .
j_gene: TRBJ2-7
CDR3aa: CTSSQETSCPYEQYF
CDR3nt: TGCACCAGCAGCCAAGAGACTAGCTGCCCCTACGAGCAGTACTTC

abundance: once
v_gene: TRBV9
d_gene: .
j_gene: TRBJ2-6
CDR3aa: CASSLRGSGANVLTF
CDR3nt: TGTGCCAGCAGCCTGCGAGGCTCTGGGGCCAACGTCCTGACTTTC

abundance: .
v_gene: TRBV7-2
d_gene: .
j_gene: TRBJ2-5
CDR3aa: CASSLARSGQETQYF
CDR3nt: TGTGCCAGCAGCTTAGCAAGGAGCGGACAAGAGACCCAGTACTTC

abundance: .
v_gene: TRBV19
d_gene: TRBD2
j_gene: TRBJ2-1
CDR3aa: CASKTGGPMYNEQFF
CDR3nt: TGTGCCAGTAAGACGGGAGGGCCTATGTACAATGAGCAGTTCTTC

abundance: .
v_gene: TRBV5-5
d_gene: TRBD2
j_gene: TRBJ2-7
CDR3aa: CASSTSGHSYEQYF
CDR3nt: TGTGCCAGCAGCACTAGCGGGCACTCCTACGAGCAGTACTTC

abundance: .
v_gene: TRBV4-1
d_gene: .
j_gene: TRBJ2-5
CDR3aa: CASSQAETQYF
CDR3nt: TGCGCCAGCAGCCAAGCGGAGACCCAGTACTTC

abundance: .
v_gene: TRBV18
d_gene: .
j_gene: TRBJ1-1
CDR3aa: CASSEFVSPNTEAFF
CDR3nt: TGTGCCAGCTCCGAGTTTGTTAGCCCGAACACTGAAGCTTTCTTT

abundance: .
v_gene: TRBV28
d_gene: TRBD2
j_gene: TRBJ2-3
CDR3aa: CASSLGGGREITDTQYF
CDR3nt: TGTGCCAGCAGTTTAGGGGGAGGGAGGGAAATCACAGATACGCAGTATTTT

abundance: once
v_gene: TRBV4-1
d_gene: .
j_gene: TRBJ2-1
CDR3aa: CASSQVSGADEQFF
CDR3nt: TGCGCCAGCAGCCAAGTATCAGGGGCCGATGAGCAGTTCTTC

abundance: .
v_gene: TRBV10-3
d_gene: .
j_gene: TRBJ2-7
CDR3aa: CAISEGGVPYEQYF
CDR3nt: TGTGCCATCAGTGAAGGGGGAGTTCCCTACGAGCAGTACTTC

abundance: .
v_gene: TRBV11-3
d_gene: TRBD1
j_gene: TRBJ2-7
CDR3aa: CAGLRTGNEQYF
CDR3nt: TGTGCCGGATTACGGACAGGGAACGAGCAGTACTTC

abundance: once
v_gene: TRBV5-1
d_gene: TRBD2
j_gene: TRBJ2-1
CDR3aa: CASSLEGSLAGAAEQFF
CDR3nt: TGCGCCAGCAGCTTGGAAGGTTCTCTAGCGGGAGCGGCTGAGCAGTTCTTC

abundance: .
v_gene: TRBV7-2
d_gene: TRBD2
j_gene: TRBJ2-7
CDR3aa: CASRGGLAGNYEQYF
CDR3nt: TGTGCCAGCAGAGGTGGACTAGCGGGAAACTACGAGCAGTACTTC

abundance: .
v_gene: TRBV4-2
d_gene: .
j_gene: TRBJ2-2
CDR3aa: CASSLSLNTGELFF
CDR3nt: TGTGCCAGCAGCCTGAGCCTGAACACCGGGGAGCTGTTTTTT

abundance: .
v_gene: TRBV7-6
d_gene: .
j_gene: TRBJ2-3
CDR3aa: CASSLIITDTQYF
CDR3nt: TGTGCCAGCAGCTTAATTATAACAGATACGCAGTATTTT